The rows below give T cell receptor beta chains drawn from one sample of a study of early T cells in non-severe SARS-CoV-2 infection. From the 5' RACE reads, TCRdb called clonotypes with MiXCR, one entry per CDR3 protein. The data hold roughly 46,000 distinct CDR3 sequences, with over 5% observed a single time. This specimen consisted of whole blood, obtained at baseline. The receptors were sampled from an adult who was a healthcare worker with PCR-confirmed SARS-CoV-2 infection or an uninfected control (not recorded which). Both conserved end residues are part of each CDR3. Each record gives: D gene, J gene, V gene, clone size, CDR3 DNA, CDR3 protein. A D gene is named only where the DNA matches it firmly. Size is stated for part of the rows, as once, few or many counts, or as a class when the clone is expanded.

>NA|TRBJ2-7|TRBV7-2|NA
TGTGCCAGCAGCCCCCTCTCCGAGGGCCTTTACGAGCAGTACTTC
CASSPLSEGLYEQYF
>NA|TRBJ2-1|TRBV20-1|many
TGCAGTGCTAGAGGGTACAATGAGCAGTTCTTC
CSARGYNEQFF
>NA|TRBJ2-5|TRBV28|many
TGTGCCAGCAGTTCCCCAGCCCAAGAGACCCAGTACTTC
CASSSPAQETQYF
>NA|TRBJ2-7|TRBV27|few
TGTGCCAGCAGTTTACGTGCAGGGTCCTACTACGAGCAGTACTTC
CASSLRAGSYYEQYF
>NA|TRBJ1-2|TRBV27|medium-sized
TGTGCCAGCAGGACCAACTATGGCTACACCTTC
CASRTNYGYTF
>TRBD2|TRBJ2-1|TRBV29-1|NA
TGCAGCGTCCTCCCGGGACTAGCGGGAGGGCCTAGGGATGAGCAGTTCTTC
CSVLPGLAGGPRDEQFF
>NA|TRBJ2-4|TRBV12-3/TRBV12-4|few
TGTGCCAGCAGTGTACATCTAGCCAAAAACATTCAGTACTTC
CASSVHLAKNIQYF
>NA|TRBJ1-1|TRBV12-3/TRBV12-4|many
TGTGCCAGCAGTCTCTACAGTACTGAAGCTTTCTTT
CASSLYSTEAFF
>NA|TRBJ2-1|TRBV5-1|many
TGCGCCAGCAGCTTGGCCGACCCCCGGTATGAGCAGTTCTTC
CASSLADPRYEQFF
>NA|TRBJ2-7|TRBV12-3/TRBV12-4|few
TGTGCCAGCAGTCCACTCCAGGGGCCCTACGAGCAGTACTTC
CASSPLQGPYEQYF
>TRBD2|TRBJ2-1|TRBV18|many
TGTGCCAGCTCACCACCGGTCGGGGGGGCCTACAATGAGCAGTTCTTC
CASSPPVGGAYNEQFF
>NA|TRBJ2-5|TRBV7-7|many
TGTGCTAGCAGCCCGCATGGATTCCAAGAGACCCAGTACTTC
CASSPHGFQETQYF
>NA|TRBJ2-1|TRBV5-1|many
TGCGCCAGCAGCTTGAATGGAGAGACCCACGTCAATGAGCAGTTCTTC
CASSLNGETHVNEQFF
>NA|TRBJ1-6|TRBV6-5|many
TGTGCCAGCAGACAGGGCGGTTCACCCCTCCACTTT
CASRQGGSPLHF
>TRBD1|TRBJ2-7|TRBV12-3/TRBV12-4|NA
TGTGCCAGCAGTTTGTCAGGGGGCACCTACGAGCAGTACTTC
CASSLSGGTYEQYF
>NA|TRBJ2-1|TRBV5-5|NA
TGTGCCAGCAGCACGGGGCGGGTAGCCCATCTCTATGAGCAGTTCTTC
CASSTGRVAHLYEQFF
>TRBD2|TRBJ2-7|TRBV3-1|many
TGTGCCAGCAGCCAGAGGACTAGCGGGACGTACGAGCAGTACTTC
CASSQRTSGTYEQYF
>NA|TRBJ2-2|TRBV28|many
TGTGCCAGCAGTTTATTGGAGAATACCAGGAACGGGGAGCTGTTTTTT
CASSLLENTRNGELFF
>TRBD2|TRBJ2-4|TRBV20-1|few
TGCAGTGCTAGGGATAAAGCGGGGTTGGGAAAAAACATTCAGTACTTC
CSARDKAGLGKNIQYF
>NA|TRBJ1-5|TRBV10-1|NA
TGCGCCAGCAGTGAAAGTACCAGTCAGCCCCAGCATTTT
CASSESTSQPQHF
>TRBD1|TRBJ2-7|TRBV7-6|many
TGTGCCAGCAGCTTGGACAGGACATACGAGCAGTACTTC
CASSLDRTYEQYF
>NA|TRBJ1-2|TRBV6-6|few
TGTGCCAGCAGTTACTCGCCATTTAGAGATGGCTACACCTTC
CASSYSPFRDGYTF
>TRBD1|TRBJ2-7|TRBV11-2|many
TGTGCCAGCAGCTTAGACTCCCAGGGGGCCTACGAGCAGTACTTC
CASSLDSQGAYEQYF
>TRBD1|TRBJ1-2|TRBV6-6|many
TGTGCCAGCAGTCGGGACAGGGGTGATGGCTACACCTTC
CASSRDRGDGYTF
>NA|TRBJ2-1|TRBV30|many
TGTGCCTGGAGTCAGTTAGACAGAGAGCAGTTCTTC
CAWSQLDREQFF
>NA|TRBJ2-7|TRBV6-1|NA
TGTGCCAGCAGGGTAGACTACGAGCAGTACTTC
CASRVDYEQYF
>NA|TRBJ2-5|TRBV3-1|many
TGTGCCAGCAGCCAACACCAACTAGGGGGACAAGAGACCCAGTACTTC
CASSQHQLGGQETQYF
>TRBD1|TRBJ2-3|TRBV14|many
TGTGCCAGCAGCCAAGGTGCAGGGGGCAGCACAGATACGCAGTATTTT
CASSQGAGGSTDTQYF
>NA|TRBJ2-2|TRBV29-1|many
TGCAGCGTTCAAAACACCGGGGAGCTGTTTTTT
CSVQNTGELFF
>NA|TRBJ2-1|TRBV7-9|many
TGTGCCAGCAGCCCCAGGACAGGAAGGGAGGTCACCTACAATGAGCAGTTCTTC
CASSPRTGREVTYNEQFF
>TRBD2|TRBJ2-3|TRBV30|many
TGTGCCTGGAGTACCGAGCGGGAGGATACGCAGTATTTT
CAWSTEREDTQYF
>TRBD2|TRBJ2-7|TRBV9|many
TGTGCCAGCAGCACTGGACTAGCGGCCTACGAGCAGTACTTC
CASSTGLAAYEQYF
>NA|TRBJ1-5|TRBV10-3|many
TGTGCCATCAGTGAGACAGATAGCAATCAGCCCCAGCATTTT
CAISETDSNQPQHF
>NA|TRBJ2-6|TRBV7-2|many
TGTGCCAGCAGCCCATCAACACACTCTGGGGCCAACGTCCTGACTTTC
CASSPSTHSGANVLTF
>NA|TRBJ1-5|TRBV2|NA
TGTGCCAGCAGTGATGACGCAGGGGCCAATCAGCCCCAGCATTTT
CASSDDAGANQPQHF
>TRBD1|TRBJ1-3|TRBV5-1|NA
TGCGCCAGCAGCTCGGGACAGTCCTCTGGAAACACCATATATTTT
CASSSGQSSGNTIYF
>TRBD1|TRBJ1-1|TRBV5-1|many
TGCGCCAGCAGCTTAGACAGGGTTGTCACTGAAGCTTTCTTT
CASSLDRVVTEAFF
>TRBD2|TRBJ2-2|TRBV6-4|NA
TGTGCCAGCAGCCTGGCTAGCGGAACGAACACCGGGGAGCTGTTTTTT
CASSLASGTNTGELFF
>NA|TRBJ1-4|TRBV7-8|NA
TGTGCCAGCAGCTTAGTGGCGGGGGCTTCTAATGAAAAACTGTTTTTT
CASSLVAGASNEKLFF
>TRBD2|TRBJ2-1|TRBV30|few
TGTGCCTGGAGTGTACGGGGGGACTACAATGAGCAGTTCTTC
CAWSVRGDYNEQFF
>TRBD1|TRBJ2-3|TRBV18|many
TGTGCCAGCTCACCGCTGACAGGGAAGATTACAGATACGCAGTATTTT
CASSPLTGKITDTQYF
>TRBD2|TRBJ2-7|TRBV20-1|NA
TGCAGTGCTCCCCCTAGTGGGGGACTATCCTACGAGCAGTACTTC
CSAPPSGGLSYEQYF
>NA|TRBJ2-1|TRBV12-3/TRBV12-4|many
TGTGCCAGCAGTAATCATGGGCGGCAGGACAATGAGCAGTTCTTC
CASSNHGRQDNEQFF
>TRBD1|TRBJ2-5|TRBV28|few
TGTGCCAGCAGCTCCGGGACAGTGGAAGAGACCCAGTACTTC
CASSSGTVEETQYF
>NA|TRBJ2-7|TRBV12-3/TRBV12-4|many
TGTGCCAGCACAAGTGAGTCCTCCGCAAGCGAGCAGTACTTC
CASTSESSASEQYF
>NA|TRBJ1-1|TRBV10-3|NA
TGTGCCATCAGACATTCTGAAAGGCAAGAAGCTTTCTTT
CAIRHSERQEAFF
>NA|TRBJ1-1|TRBV28|many
TGTGCCAGTCGAGAAGACAGGACTAACACTGAAGCTTTCTTT
CASREDRTNTEAFF
>NA|TRBJ1-2|TRBV24-1|many
TGTGCCACCAGTGATAACTCTAGGGGCGCTAACTATGGCTACACCTTC
CATSDNSRGANYGYTF
>NA|TRBJ1-5|TRBV4-1|many
TGCGCCAGCAGCCACACCCGAGACAGCCACAATCAGCCCCAGCATTTT
CASSHTRDSHNQPQHF
>NA|TRBJ1-5|TRBV12-3/TRBV12-4|many
TGTGCCAGCAGCCCGGGGGTGGCCCAGCATTTT
CASSPGVAQHF
>NA|TRBJ1-1|TRBV6-1|many
TGTGCCAGCAGTGAATCTGATCCGAACACTGAAGCTTTCTTT
CASSESDPNTEAFF
>TRBD2|TRBJ2-7|TRBV29-1|many
TGCAGCGTTACTAGCGGCCCCTACGAGCAGTACTTC
CSVTSGPYEQYF
>NA|TRBJ1-6|TRBV7-9|many
TGTGCCAGCAGCCCGACGACATATAATTCACCCCTCCACTTT
CASSPTTYNSPLHF
>NA|TRBJ2-7|TRBV11-2|few
TGTGCCAGCAGCTCATCAGTGGGGACCGGGGCCTCCTACGAGCAGTACTTC
CASSSSVGTGASYEQYF
>NA|TRBJ1-4|TRBV6-1|few
TGTGCCAGCAGTATCGGACCTTATGAAAAACTGTTTTTT
CASSIGPYEKLFF
>NA|TRBJ1-1|TRBV6-6|NA
TGTGCCAGCACCGGTGGAGGGGCAACTGAAGCTTTCTTT
CASTGGGATEAFF
>NA|TRBJ1-1|TRBV28|few
TGTGCCAGCAGTTTAGATCTCCCGGGTGGTAGGGCTGAAGCTTTCTTT
CASSLDLPGGRAEAFF
>TRBD2|TRBJ2-1|TRBV7-6|many
TGTGCCAGCAGCCCAAATAGCGGGAGTGGCAATGAGCAGTTCTTC
CASSPNSGSGNEQFF
>NA|TRBJ1-2|TRBV6-5|many
TGTGCCAGCAGTTCCCCAGGTCGTCACTACACCTTC
CASSSPGRHYTF
>NA|TRBJ2-1|TRBV7-8|many
TGTGCCAGCAGCTTAATCCGGACTGGCGGGGCCTCCTACAATGAGCAGTTCTTC
CASSLIRTGGASYNEQFF